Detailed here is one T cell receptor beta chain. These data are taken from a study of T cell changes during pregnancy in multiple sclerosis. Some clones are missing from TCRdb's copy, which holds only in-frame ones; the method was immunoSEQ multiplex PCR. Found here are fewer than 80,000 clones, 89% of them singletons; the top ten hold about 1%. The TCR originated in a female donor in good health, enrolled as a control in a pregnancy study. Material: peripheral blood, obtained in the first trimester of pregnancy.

CDR3 sequence reads: CASSYPNSNYGYTF. The CDR3 DNA reads TGTGCCAGCAGTTATCCGAACTCTAACTATGGCTACACCTTC. The chain combines TRBV28 with TRBJ1-2; D unclear. Germline loops: CDR1 MDHEN, CDR2 SYDVKM. V lost 4 bases and J lost 0, with 9 bases in between. The CDR3 sequence is 14 residues long.